This T cell receptor (beta chain) came from a study of shared clonotypes between healthy human individuals. CDR1 and CDR2 (germline): SNHLY, FYNNEI. Trimming took off 3 bases at V and 0 bases at J, with 15 bases between the two ends. The CDR3 sequence is 16 residues long. Comment on this clone: Antigen specificity is unknown.

Study results and limitations: On the whole, naive subsets had larger estimated richness than memory subsets had.

Measured with immunoSEQ multiplex PCR; TCRdb has only the in-frame clones, and not every one. The data show about 330,000 clones, about 74% seen once. V gene TRBV2 combines with J gene TRBJ2-7, with D perhaps matching TRBD2 (6 bases). The receptor comes from a man aged 25-45 years in good health. Sequenced: memory CD4+ T cells sorted from blood. Subset of the sample: CD45RA-negative fraction. CDR3 region: CASSDVGTFSSYEQYF. As DNA, the CDR3 is TGTGCCAGCAGTGACGTTGGGACTTTTAGCTCCTACGAGCAGTACTTC.